This T cell receptor beta chain is drawn from a study of blood T cells in healthy people across ages. Every sample had a minimum of 6.5 million PBMCs isolated. For the second PCR, which ran for about 6 to 11 cycles, a sample-barcoded 5' primer and a J-beta primer mix were used. Individual samples furnished no less than 3 million CDR3-containing paired-end reads apiece. MiXCR, run by TCRdb on the 5' RACE reads, gives a single entry per CDR3 protein. The sample lists 650,000 to 800,000 distinct CDR3 sequences; 40% to 65% were seen once. Germline V gives CDR1 LNHDA, CDR2 SQIVND (reference sequence). The CDR3 spans 15 residues. The ends were cut back, 5 bases at V and 0 bases at J, with 8 bases in the middle. Regarding the study as a whole: Diversity was estimated from one million T cells, and these estimates were considered underestimates.

Concerning this clonotype itself: Its antigen is undetermined.

Source material: blood. This receptor was taken from a woman older than 75 in good health. The V gene is TRBV19, the J gene TRBJ2-6; D unresolved. The CDR3 protein is CASSVSDSGANVLTF. The CDR3 bases are TGTGCCAGTAGTGTCAGCGACTCTGGGGCCAACGTCCTGACTTTC.